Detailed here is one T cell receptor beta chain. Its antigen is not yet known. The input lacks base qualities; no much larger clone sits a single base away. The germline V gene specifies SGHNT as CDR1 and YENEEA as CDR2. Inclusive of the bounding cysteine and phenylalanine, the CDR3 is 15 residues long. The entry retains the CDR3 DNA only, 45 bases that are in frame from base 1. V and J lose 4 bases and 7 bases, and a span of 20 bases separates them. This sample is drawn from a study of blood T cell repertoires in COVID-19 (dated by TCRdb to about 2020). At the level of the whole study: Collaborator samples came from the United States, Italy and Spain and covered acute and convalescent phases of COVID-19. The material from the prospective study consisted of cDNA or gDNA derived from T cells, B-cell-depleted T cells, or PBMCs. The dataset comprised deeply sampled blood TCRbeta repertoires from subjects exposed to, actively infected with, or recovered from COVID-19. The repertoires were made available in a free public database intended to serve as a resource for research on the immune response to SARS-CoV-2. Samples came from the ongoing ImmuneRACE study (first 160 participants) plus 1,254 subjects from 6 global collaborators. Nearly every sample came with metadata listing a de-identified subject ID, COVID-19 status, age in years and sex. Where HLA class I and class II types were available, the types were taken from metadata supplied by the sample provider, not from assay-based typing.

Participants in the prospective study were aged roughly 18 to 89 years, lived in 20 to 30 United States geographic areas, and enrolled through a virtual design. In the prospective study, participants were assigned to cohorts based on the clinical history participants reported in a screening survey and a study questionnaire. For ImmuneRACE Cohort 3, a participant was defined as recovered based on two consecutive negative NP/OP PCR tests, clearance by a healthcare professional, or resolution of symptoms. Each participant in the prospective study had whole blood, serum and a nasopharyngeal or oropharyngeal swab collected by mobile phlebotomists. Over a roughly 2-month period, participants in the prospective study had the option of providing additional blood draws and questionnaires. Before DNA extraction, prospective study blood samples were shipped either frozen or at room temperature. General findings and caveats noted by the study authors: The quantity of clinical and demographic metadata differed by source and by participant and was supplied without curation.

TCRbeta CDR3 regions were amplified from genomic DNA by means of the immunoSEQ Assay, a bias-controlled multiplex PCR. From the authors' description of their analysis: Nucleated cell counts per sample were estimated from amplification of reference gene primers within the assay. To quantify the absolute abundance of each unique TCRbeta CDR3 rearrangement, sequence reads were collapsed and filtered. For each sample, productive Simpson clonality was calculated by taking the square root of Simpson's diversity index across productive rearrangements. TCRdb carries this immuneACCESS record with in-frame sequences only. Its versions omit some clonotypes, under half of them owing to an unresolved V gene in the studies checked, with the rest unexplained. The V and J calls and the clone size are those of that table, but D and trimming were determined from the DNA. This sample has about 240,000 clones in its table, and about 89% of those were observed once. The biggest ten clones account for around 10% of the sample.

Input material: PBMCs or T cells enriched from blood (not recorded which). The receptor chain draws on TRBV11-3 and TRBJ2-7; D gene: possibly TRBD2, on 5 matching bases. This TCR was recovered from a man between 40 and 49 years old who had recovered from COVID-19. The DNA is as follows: TGTGCCAGCAGCTCAGAACACCGGGGATCGGGGGAGCAGTACTTC. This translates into CASSSEHRGSGEQYF.